A selection of T cell receptor beta chains follows, all from one sample in a study of T-cell reconstitution after alpha-beta-depleted transplantation in children. Each CDR3 protein is one row after TCRdb ran MiXCR on the PCR reads. The sample has 55,000 to 85,000 distinct CDR3 sequences, about a tenth seen once. The sample was PBMCs, taken before TCRalphabeta/CD19-depleted stem cell transplant. The receptors come from a boy younger than 18 with acute myeloid leukemia, due to receive a stem cell transplant. Both conserved end residues are part of each CDR3. A D gene is named only where the DNA matches it firmly. Some rows mark clone size as missing; the rest say once, few, many or name a class of expanded clone.

size: many; V: TRBV5-1; J: TRBJ2-7; D: NA; DNA: TGCGCCAGCAGCTTGAGCTTGGGGGAGCAGTACTTC; CDR3: CASSLSLGEQYF
size: many; V: TRBV6-1; J: TRBJ2-3; D: NA; DNA: TGTGCCAGCACCCCTAGAGGAGTGTCTAGCACAGATACGCAGTATTTT; CDR3: CASTPRGVSSTDTQYF
size: many; V: TRBV20-1; J: TRBJ2-1; D: TRBD2; DNA: TGCAGTGCCGCGGGACTAGCGGGAGAGACCTACAATGAGCAGTTCTTC; CDR3: CSAAGLAGETYNEQFF
size: NA; V: TRBV18; J: TRBJ2-2; D: NA; DNA: TGTGCCAGCTCGGCTTCAAGTCCCGCCGGGGAGCTGTTTTTT; CDR3: CASSASSPAGELFF
size: NA; V: TRBV6-2/TRBV6-3; J: TRBJ2-2; D: TRBD2; DNA: TGTGCCAGCACTTTAAGGGGAGGGGTGACCGGGGAGCTGTTTTTT; CDR3: CASTLRGGVTGELFF
size: NA; V: TRBV4-1; J: TRBJ2-3; D: NA; DNA: TGCGCCAGCAGCCAAGCTCACACGGCGGATACGCAGTATTTT; CDR3: CASSQAHTADTQYF
size: many; V: TRBV7-2; J: TRBJ2-1; D: NA; DNA: TGTGCCAGCAGCTTCGTACAGCAACTCTACAATGAGCAGTTCTTC; CDR3: CASSFVQQLYNEQFF
size: many; V: TRBV5-1; J: TRBJ1-6; D: NA; DNA: TGCGCCAGCAGCTGGGGAGATTCACCCCTCCACTTT; CDR3: CASSWGDSPLHF
size: many; V: TRBV4-3; J: TRBJ2-7; D: NA; DNA: TGCGCCAGCAGCCAAGGGATTGACGGGATCTACGAGCAGTACTTC; CDR3: CASSQGIDGIYEQYF
size: many; V: TRBV9; J: TRBJ2-3; D: NA; DNA: TGTGCCAGCAGCGTAGTAGGAGAGAGCACAGATACGCAGTATTTT; CDR3: CASSVVGESTDTQYF
size: NA; V: TRBV5-1; J: TRBJ2-2; D: NA; DNA: TGCGCCAGCAGCCGGGAACTCTGGACCGGGGAGCTGTTTTTT; CDR3: CASSRELWTGELFF
size: many; V: TRBV7-9; J: TRBJ1-2; D: TRBD1; DNA: TGTGCCAGCAGCTTTGATAGGCAGGGGGCTGGCGGCTACACCTTC; CDR3: CASSFDRQGAGGYTF
size: many; V: TRBV12-3/TRBV12-4; J: TRBJ2-7; D: NA; DNA: TGTGCCAGCAGTGCCTTGGGGGAGCAGTACTTC; CDR3: CASSALGEQYF
size: many; V: TRBV6-5; J: TRBJ2-3; D: NA; DNA: TGTGCCAGCACCCTCGTGGGAGCTAGCACAGATACGCAGTATTTT; CDR3: CASTLVGASTDTQYF
size: many; V: TRBV7-2; J: TRBJ2-7; D: NA; DNA: TGTGCCAGCAGCTTAACCGGGTCTTCCTCCTACGAGCAGTACTTC; CDR3: CASSLTGSSSYEQYF
size: many; V: TRBV5-1; J: TRBJ2-6; D: NA; DNA: TGCGCCAGCAGCCTAGGGAGCTCTGGGGCCAACGTCCTGACTTTC; CDR3: CASSLGSSGANVLTF
size: many; V: TRBV5-1; J: TRBJ1-2; D: NA; DNA: TGCGCCAGCAGTCTCCGACAGCCTTATGGCTACACCTTC; CDR3: CASSLRQPYGYTF
size: many; V: TRBV7-9; J: TRBJ1-2; D: NA; DNA: TGTGCCATCCGAGATTTTAGCTACACCTTC; CDR3: CAIRDFSYTF
size: many; V: TRBV7-8; J: TRBJ2-7; D: TRBD2; DNA: TGTGCCAGCAGCTCGCGGACTAGCGGGCCGTACGAGCAGTACTTC; CDR3: CASSSRTSGPYEQYF
size: many; V: TRBV9; J: TRBJ1-3; D: NA; DNA: TGTGCCAGCAGCGTAGCTGCGATCTCTGGAAACACCATATATTTT; CDR3: CASSVAAISGNTIYF
size: many; V: TRBV7-9; J: TRBJ1-1; D: NA; DNA: TGTGCCAGCAGCCGGGACCCCGCCACCTACGCTTTCTTT; CDR3: CASSRDPATYAFF
size: many; V: TRBV29-1; J: TRBJ2-7; D: TRBD1; DNA: TGCAGCGGTACGGACAGGGGAGGCGGCGAGCAGTACTTC; CDR3: CSGTDRGGGEQYF
size: many; V: TRBV20-1; J: TRBJ2-7; D: TRBD1; DNA: TGCAGTGCAGAGGCCGGGACAGGGACCTACGAGCAGTACTTC; CDR3: CSAEAGTGTYEQYF
size: NA; V: TRBV10-3; J: TRBJ2-4; D: TRBD1; DNA: TGTGCCATCAGTGAGGGGACAGGGAAAAACATTCAGTACTTC; CDR3: CAISEGTGKNIQYF
size: many; V: TRBV5-6; J: TRBJ2-3; D: NA; DNA: TGTGCCAGCAGCTCCTATACGACCGCCCGGGAAGCAGATACGCAGTATTTT; CDR3: CASSSYTTAREADTQYF
size: many; V: TRBV5-1; J: TRBJ2-5; D: NA; DNA: TGCGCCAGCAGTAAAGGAGTGGCGACAGAACAAGAGACCCAGTACTTC; CDR3: CASSKGVATEQETQYF
size: many; V: TRBV7-2; J: TRBJ1-5; D: TRBD1; DNA: TGTGCCAGCAGCCTCCGGACAGGGTCCGGCTCTCATCAGCCCCAGCATTTT; CDR3: CASSLRTGSGSHQPQHF
size: many; V: TRBV7-9; J: TRBJ2-5; D: NA; DNA: TGTGCCAGCAGCCGCTCAAGGGAGACCCAGTACTTC; CDR3: CASSRSRETQYF
size: many; V: TRBV7-2; J: TRBJ1-1; D: NA; DNA: TGTGCCAGCAGCTTAGCGCTGGGAAACACTGAAGCTTTCTTT; CDR3: CASSLALGNTEAFF
size: many; V: TRBV4-3; J: TRBJ2-1; D: TRBD1; DNA: TGCGCCAGCAGCCAGGTGGGACAGGGCTCCTACAATGAGCAGTTCTTC; CDR3: CASSQVGQGSYNEQFF
size: NA; V: TRBV5-5; J: TRBJ1-5; D: NA; DNA: TGTGCCAGCAGCTTGACACTTAGCAATCAGCCCCAGCATTTT; CDR3: CASSLTLSNQPQHF
size: many; V: TRBV20-1; J: TRBJ1-6; D: NA; DNA: TGCAGTGCTAGAGAAGGGATCCCCTATAATTCACCCCTCCACTTT; CDR3: CSAREGIPYNSPLHF
size: many; V: TRBV7-2; J: TRBJ2-3; D: TRBD2; DNA: TGTGCCAGCAGCTTGTGGTTGGCGGGAGAATCAGATACGCAGTATTTT; CDR3: CASSLWLAGESDTQYF
size: many; V: TRBV7-2; J: TRBJ1-3; D: NA; DNA: TGTGCCAGCAGCTCCGGTACCCTGTATTCTGGAAACACCATATATTTT; CDR3: CASSSGTLYSGNTIYF
size: many; V: TRBV5-1; J: TRBJ1-2; D: NA; DNA: TGCGCCAGCAGCTCGACAGATAGGAATGGCTACACCTTC; CDR3: CASSSTDRNGYTF
size: many; V: TRBV5-1; J: TRBJ2-7; D: NA; DNA: TGCGCCAGCAGCTGGGGGGACAGCTACGAGCAGTACTTC; CDR3: CASSWGDSYEQYF